These T cell receptor beta chains were read from a single sample in a study of CD8+ T cells in alopecia areata. Produced via immunoSEQ multiplex PCR; TCRdb's table is partial and in-frame only. The data contain some 200,000 clones, 45% to 75% of them singletons. Sample: CD4+ T cells sorted from blood, taken at week 4, from a patient treated with tofacitinib. Receptors originate from a human donor with alopecia areata. Each CDR3 is given with its conserved first and last residue. A D gene is named only where the DNA matches it firmly. Clone size is shown for a subset of rows, as once, few, many or a class of expanded clone.

>TRBV29-1|TRBJ2-5|few|NA
CSVHRRGETQYF
TGCAGCGTCCATCGTCGTGGAGAGACCCAGTACTTC
>TRBV18|TRBJ1-1|NA|TRBD1
CASSPKAADRGFLDTEAFF
TGTGCCAGCTCACCAAAGGCAGCCGACAGGGGCTTTTTGGACACTGAAGCTTTCTTT
>TRBV2|TRBJ2-3|once|NA
CASHGGGPSGTDTQYF
TGTGCCAGTCATGGGGGGGGCCCCTCCGGCACAGATACGCAGTATTTT
>TRBV18|TRBJ2-5|NA|NA
CASSPPVGGLSETQYF
TGTGCCAGCTCACCACCGGTGGGGGGACTCTCGGAGACCCAGTACTTC
>TRBV29-1|TRBJ1-2|few|NA
CSVHPTGTRGGYTF
TGCAGCGTGCACCCGACGGGCACACGAGGCGGCTACACCTTC
>TRBV7-8|TRBJ2-1|few|NA
CASSYPHWHEQFF
TGTGCCAGCAGCTACCCTCATTGGCATGAGCAGTTCTTC
>TRBV4-1|TRBJ2-5|NA|NA
CASSLGPQETQYF
TGCGCCAGCAGCTTAGGGCCTCAAGAGACCCAGTACTTC
>TRBV15|TRBJ1-6|once|NA
CATSRGPIPPYSPLHF
TGTGCCACCAGCAGAGGACCCATTCCTCCATATTCACCCCTCCACTTT
>TRBV7-6|TRBJ2-5|NA|TRBD2
CASSSPRGGEETQYF
TGTGCCAGCAGCTCTCCGCGGGGGGGTGAAGAGACCCAGTACTTC
>TRBV27|TRBJ2-6|NA|NA
CASSLLAGGTGANVLTF
TGTGCCAGCAGTTTATTGGCCGGGGGAACTGGGGCCAACGTCCTGACTTTC
>TRBV30|TRBJ1-5|few|TRBD1
CAWSRDRGNQPQHF
TGTGCCTGGAGTCGGGACAGGGGCAATCAGCCCCAGCATTTT
>TRBV29-1|TRBJ2-5|NA|TRBD1
CSVGQGAWETQYF
TGCAGCGTTGGACAGGGGGCGTGGGAGACCCAGTACTTC
>TRBV9|TRBJ2-5|NA|TRBD2
CASSVDASGFQETQYF
TGTGCCAGCAGCGTAGACGCTAGCGGGTTTCAAGAGACCCAGTACTTC
>TRBV2|TRBJ1-1|NA|NA
CASSVGDTEAFF
TGTGCCAGCAGTGTGGGTGACACTGAAGCTTTCTTT
>TRBV13|TRBJ1-6|NA|NA
CASRLRDGTNSPLHF
TGTGCCAGCAGGCTACGGGACGGAACTAATTCACCCCTCCACTTT